Listed below are T cell receptor beta chains from one sample, sequenced in a study of shared clonotypes between healthy human individuals. Profiling relied on immunoSEQ multiplex PCR, and the TCRdb table lists in-frame clones only, not all of them. This table has about 2.1 million clones, 90% to 95% appearing once. The sequenced sample was naive CD8+ T cells from PBMCs. The receptors derive from a man between 18 and 29 years old in good health. Some clones in this sample may be carry-over from other donors' samples. Each CDR3 is given with its conserved first and last residue. The D gene is left open where the match is weak. Clone size, where shown, is once, few, many, or a class for clones that have expanded.

clone size: .
V gene: TRBV5-4
J gene: TRBJ1-5
D gene: .
CDR3 DNA: TGTGCCAGCAGCGGGGGAGGGGGAAGGGGCTTCAATCAGCCCCAGCATTTT
CDR3 protein: CASSGGGGRGFNQPQHF

clone size: .
V gene: TRBV7-2
J gene: TRBJ2-3
D gene: TRBD2
CDR3 DNA: TGTGCCAGCAGCTCCAGGACTAGCGGGAGCCCAGATACGCAGTATTTT
CDR3 protein: CASSSRTSGSPDTQYF

clone size: .
V gene: TRBV6-5
J gene: TRBJ1-1
D gene: .
CDR3 DNA: TGTGCCAGCAGTTTACGGACGGTTATGAACACTGAAGCTTTCTTT
CDR3 protein: CASSLRTVMNTEAFF

clone size: .
V gene: TRBV13
J gene: TRBJ2-1
D gene: .
CDR3 DNA: TGTGCCAGCACCCCCCCGGGGGCATGGAATGAGCAGTTCTTC
CDR3 protein: CASTPPGAWNEQFF

clone size: .
V gene: TRBV7-8
J gene: TRBJ1-2
D gene: .
CDR3 DNA: TGTGCCAGCAGCTTAGTTCCCGGGACTGCGATCGGCTACACCTTC
CDR3 protein: CASSLVPGTAIGYTF

clone size: .
V gene: TRBV27
J gene: TRBJ2-1
D gene: .
CDR3 DNA: TGTGCCAGCAGTGAGACTAGCTCCTACAATGAGCAGTTCTTC
CDR3 protein: CASSETSSYNEQFF

clone size: .
V gene: TRBV15
J gene: TRBJ2-3
D gene: TRBD2
CDR3 DNA: TGTGCCACCAGCCCCAAAAGCGGGAGTTGGGATACGCAGTATTTT
CDR3 protein: CATSPKSGSWDTQYF

clone size: .
V gene: TRBV11-3
J gene: TRBJ2-7
D gene: TRBD1
CDR3 DNA: TGTGCCAGCAGCTCAAGGGACAGCTACGAGCAGTACTTC
CDR3 protein: CASSSRDSYEQYF

clone size: .
V gene: TRBV5-1
J gene: TRBJ1-1
D gene: .
CDR3 DNA: TGCGCCAGCAGCTTGGCCCAGAGAAGGGGATGGGGCACTGAAGCTTTCTTT
CDR3 protein: CASSLAQRRGWGTEAFF

clone size: .
V gene: TRBV20-1
J gene: TRBJ2-7
D gene: .
CDR3 DNA: TGCGGATCGACCGGGCGGTTCGAGCAGTACTTC
CDR3 protein: CGSTGRFEQYF

clone size: .
V gene: TRBV28
J gene: TRBJ1-5
D gene: .
CDR3 DNA: TGTGCCAGCAGTTTTGGCTCCCTCCAGCCCCAGCATTTT
CDR3 protein: CASSFGSLQPQHF

clone size: once
V gene: TRBV9
J gene: TRBJ2-7
D gene: .
CDR3 DNA: TGTGCCAGCAGCGTAGAGGGGACTTCCTACGAGCAGTACTTC
CDR3 protein: CASSVEGTSYEQYF

clone size: .
V gene: TRBV27
J gene: TRBJ2-1
D gene: .
CDR3 DNA: TGTGCCAGCAGTTTTAGGAACAGGGAAATAGTGCAGTTCTTC
CDR3 protein: CASSFRNREIVQFF

clone size: .
V gene: TRBV7-8
J gene: TRBJ2-5
D gene: .
CDR3 DNA: TGTGCCAGCAGCTACCTTCGGACGGCCGCGGAGACCCAGTACTTC
CDR3 protein: CASSYLRTAAETQYF

clone size: .
V gene: TRBV7-2
J gene: TRBJ2-1
D gene: .
CDR3 DNA: TGTGCCAGCAGCTTAGCGGGGGGCTACCTTACCAATGAGCAGTTCTTC
CDR3 protein: CASSLAGGYLTNEQFF

clone size: .
V gene: TRBV11-1
J gene: TRBJ2-3
D gene: TRBD2
CDR3 DNA: TGTGCCAGCAGTTTCTTTCAGGGAGGGCCTGGAGATACGCAGTATTTT
CDR3 protein: CASSFFQGGPGDTQYF

clone size: .
V gene: TRBV7-9
J gene: TRBJ2-1
D gene: TRBD2
CDR3 DNA: TGTGCCAGCAGCACGACTAGCGGGAGATCCTACAATGAGCAGTTCTTC
CDR3 protein: CASSTTSGRSYNEQFF

clone size: .
V gene: TRBV12-5
J gene: TRBJ2-1
D gene: TRBD1
CDR3 DNA: TGTGCTAGTGGTTTGGTAACGACAGGGGGTTGGGATGAGCAGTTCTTC
CDR3 protein: CASGLVTTGGWDEQFF

clone size: .
V gene: TRBV30
J gene: TRBJ1-3
D gene: .
CDR3 DNA: TGTGCCTGGAGTGTCGTAAGACCCTCAGGGCTCAACGTTGGAAACACCATATATTTT
CDR3 protein: CAWSVVRPSGLNVGNTIYF

clone size: once
V gene: TRBV27
J gene: TRBJ2-7
D gene: .
CDR3 DNA: TGTGCCAGCAGTTTAGGGCTTGTCTACGAGCAGTACTTC
CDR3 protein: CASSLGLVYEQYF

clone size: once
V gene: TRBV11-2
J gene: TRBJ2-3
D gene: TRBD1
CDR3 DNA: TGTGCCAGCAGCCGGGGACAGGGAGGCACAGATACGCAGTATTTT
CDR3 protein: CASSRGQGGTDTQYF

clone size: once
V gene: TRBV28
J gene: TRBJ1-2
D gene: .
CDR3 DNA: TGTGCCAGCATACCAACTCGCGGGGCTGATGGCTACACCTTC
CDR3 protein: CASIPTRGADGYTF

clone size: few
V gene: TRBV30
J gene: TRBJ1-5
D gene: TRBD1
CDR3 DNA: TGTGCCTGGAGTGTAAGGACAGGGAACAATCAGCCCCAGCATTTT
CDR3 protein: CAWSVRTGNNQPQHF

clone size: .
V gene: TRBV5-5
J gene: TRBJ2-7
D gene: TRBD1
CDR3 DNA: TGTGCCAGCAGCTTCACCGGGACAGGGATTGACGAGCAGTACTTC
CDR3 protein: CASSFTGTGIDEQYF

clone size: once
V gene: TRBV27
J gene: TRBJ2-3
D gene: .
CDR3 DNA: TGTGCCAGCGGAAATCGAAAGAAAAGCACAGATACGCAGTATTTT
CDR3 protein: CASGNRKKSTDTQYF

clone size: once
V gene: TRBV15
J gene: TRBJ2-7
D gene: .
CDR3 DNA: TGTGCCACCAGCAGGAGGCCAGGGAGCTCCTACGAGCAGTACTTC
CDR3 protein: CATSRRPGSSYEQYF

clone size: .
V gene: TRBV28
J gene: TRBJ2-7
D gene: .
CDR3 DNA: TGTGCCAGCAGTTTATCGGATAGGGGGGACTACGAGCAGTACTTC
CDR3 protein: CASSLSDRGDYEQYF

clone size: once
V gene: TRBV4-2
J gene: TRBJ2-7
D gene: .
CDR3 DNA: TGTGCCAGCAGCCCCACCTTGGGCGGGTCCTCCTACGAGCAGTACTTC
CDR3 protein: CASSPTLGGSSYEQYF

clone size: .
V gene: TRBV13
J gene: TRBJ2-1
D gene: .
CDR3 DNA: TGTGCCAGCAGCTTAATGGAGGGGAACAATGAGCAGTTCTTC
CDR3 protein: CASSLMEGNNEQFF

clone size: .
V gene: TRBV4-1
J gene: TRBJ2-1
D gene: .
CDR3 DNA: TGCGCCAGCAGCCAAGAGGGGGACGGTTACAATGAGCAGTTCTTC
CDR3 protein: CASSQEGDGYNEQFF

clone size: .
V gene: TRBV5-4
J gene: TRBJ2-7
D gene: .
CDR3 DNA: TGTGCCAGCAGCGAGGGTGCGGGTTACGAGCAGTACTTC
CDR3 protein: CASSEGAGYEQYF

clone size: .
V gene: TRBV7-9
J gene: TRBJ2-7
D gene: TRBD2
CDR3 DNA: TGTGCCAGCAGCTTACCAACTAGCGGCGTTGACTACGAGCAGTACTTC
CDR3 protein: CASSLPTSGVDYEQYF

clone size: .
V gene: TRBV6-5
J gene: TRBJ2-1
D gene: .
CDR3 DNA: TGTGCCAGCACGGCGGCCAGCAACAATGAGCAGTTCTTC
CDR3 protein: CASTAASNNEQFF

clone size: .
V gene: TRBV27
J gene: TRBJ1-1
D gene: .
CDR3 DNA: TGTGCCAGCAGTGCCCTAGGGGGGCAGCTATACGACACTGAAGCTTTCTTT
CDR3 protein: CASSALGGQLYDTEAFF

clone size: .
V gene: TRBV7-3
J gene: TRBJ2-3
D gene: .
CDR3 DNA: TGTGCCAGCAGCCAGGGCCGCACAGATACGCAGTATTTT
CDR3 protein: CASSQGRTDTQYF

clone size: .
V gene: TRBV11-2
J gene: TRBJ2-7
D gene: .
CDR3 DNA: TGTGCCAGCAGCCCCCAGGGGACAACCTACGAGCAGTACTTC
CDR3 protein: CASSPQGTTYEQYF

clone size: .
V gene: TRBV19
J gene: TRBJ1-1
D gene: .
CDR3 DNA: TGTGCCAGTAGTATCTTCATGAACACTGAAGCTTTCTTT
CDR3 protein: CASSIFMNTEAFF

clone size: .
V gene: TRBV6-5
J gene: TRBJ2-1
D gene: .
CDR3 DNA: TGTGCCAGCAGTCCAAGGGACATCTACAATGAGCAGTTCTTC
CDR3 protein: CASSPRDIYNEQFF

clone size: .
V gene: TRBV7-9
J gene: TRBJ2-2
D gene: .
CDR3 DNA: TGTGCCAGCAGCGCGGGACCTCGGCCCGGGGAGCTGTTTTTT
CDR3 protein: CASSAGPRPGELFF

clone size: .
V gene: TRBV7-6
J gene: TRBJ2-7
D gene: TRBD1
CDR3 DNA: TGTGCCAGCAGCGAACCAGGGGGAGCTTTCGAGCAGTACTTC
CDR3 protein: CASSEPGGAFEQYF

clone size: .
V gene: TRBV9
J gene: TRBJ2-7
D gene: .
CDR3 DNA: TGTGCCAGCAGCCCCGACAGGTCCCCTAGCTCCTACGAGCAGTACTTC
CDR3 protein: CASSPDRSPSSYEQYF

clone size: .
V gene: TRBV27
J gene: TRBJ2-3
D gene: .
CDR3 DNA: TGTGCCAGCAGTTTCGTGCCCGCCCTCACAGATACGCAGTATTTT
CDR3 protein: CASSFVPALTDTQYF

clone size: .
V gene: TRBV19
J gene: TRBJ1-2
D gene: .
CDR3 DNA: TGTGCCAGTAGCCCTCGCGGCTTACTCACGCCCTATGGCTACACCTTC
CDR3 protein: CASSPRGLLTPYGYTF

clone size: .
V gene: TRBV4-1
J gene: TRBJ1-1
D gene: .
CDR3 DNA: TGCGCCAGCAGCCAAGTGTACCAGGCGACGAACACTGAAGCTTTCTTT
CDR3 protein: CASSQVYQATNTEAFF

clone size: .
V gene: TRBV4-1
J gene: TRBJ1-5
D gene: TRBD1
CDR3 DNA: TGCGCCAGCAGCCCACAGGGGGGAGTCAATCAGCCCCAGCATTTT
CDR3 protein: CASSPQGGVNQPQHF

clone size: once
V gene: TRBV27
J gene: TRBJ2-2
D gene: .
CDR3 DNA: TGTGCCAGCAGAGGGGTGAACACCGGGGAGCTGTTTTTT
CDR3 protein: CASRGVNTGELFF

clone size: once
V gene: TRBV7-9
J gene: TRBJ2-1
D gene: .
CDR3 DNA: TGTGCCAGCAGCTTAGGCCGGCATCATGAGCAGTTCTTC
CDR3 protein: CASSLGRHHEQFF

clone size: .
V gene: TRBV29-1
J gene: TRBJ1-1
D gene: .
CDR3 DNA: TGCAGCGTTGCGGGGCCTAGTGGTGCTGAAGCTTTCTTT
CDR3 protein: CSVAGPSGAEAFF

clone size: .
V gene: TRBV28
J gene: TRBJ2-5
D gene: TRBD2
CDR3 DNA: TGTGCCAGCAGTTTTGCGGGAGGGCGGGAGACCCAGTACTTC
CDR3 protein: CASSFAGGRETQYF

clone size: .
V gene: TRBV29-1
J gene: TRBJ1-4
D gene: TRBD1
CDR3 DNA: TGCAGCGTTGAGGACAGGGGTGAAAAACTGTTTTTT
CDR3 protein: CSVEDRGEKLFF

clone size: once
V gene: TRBV12-5
J gene: TRBJ1-3
D gene: .
CDR3 DNA: TGTGCTAGTGGTTTGGTCGGGGCTGGAAACACCATATATTTT
CDR3 protein: CASGLVGAGNTIYF

clone size: .
V gene: TRBV14
J gene: TRBJ2-7
D gene: TRBD1
CDR3 DNA: TGTGCCAGCAGCCGGAACCGGGACAGGGCCGGCTACGAGCAGTACTTC
CDR3 protein: CASSRNRDRAGYEQYF

clone size: .
V gene: TRBV2
J gene: TRBJ2-1
D gene: .
CDR3 DNA: TGTGCCAGCAGTCAACCGGTTCCGGTTTCCAATGAGCAGTTCTTC
CDR3 protein: CASSQPVPVSNEQFF

clone size: .
V gene: TRBV4-1
J gene: TRBJ2-7
D gene: TRBD1
CDR3 DNA: TGCGCCAGCAGCCAAGGACAGGGTAACTACGAGCAGTACTTC
CDR3 protein: CASSQGQGNYEQYF

clone size: .
V gene: TRBV28
J gene: TRBJ1-2
D gene: .
CDR3 DNA: TGTGCCAGCAGGCGAATCCGGGAGGTAAACTATGGCTACACCTTC
CDR3 protein: CASRRIREVNYGYTF

clone size: .
V gene: TRBV4-1
J gene: TRBJ2-7
D gene: TRBD2
CDR3 DNA: TGCGCCAGCAGCCAAGGGCAACCGGCTAGCGGCTACGAGCAGTACTTC
CDR3 protein: CASSQGQPASGYEQYF